Below are 3 T cell receptor beta chains sequenced from a single sample in a study of T-cell memory formation after mild COVID-19 (dated by TCRdb to the early 2020s). Libraries were prepared through 5' RACE. This sample was sequenced with an Illumina NovaSeq 6000. TCRdb reran the public reads through fastp at Q25 and MiXCR, keeping productive beta chains. Records with the same CDR3 protein are collapsed into one entry carrying the most frequent genes and DNA. This sample is represented by hundreds of thousands of distinct CDR3 sequences; roughly 20% of them were singletons. Of the sample, 8.4% is held by the ten largest clones. Sequencing was done on a sample of PBMCs or a T cell subset sorted from them (not recorded which). Every receptor here comes from an adult woman who had mild COVID-19 (a few samples of this study predate the infection). The sample titles of this study are shuffled in the database, so cell type and time point are left out; the donor was told from shared clones.

The chain recombines TRBV7-9 with TRBJ2-7; no reliable D call. The V gene lost 11 bases and the J gene lost 1 base, with 12 bases spanning the gap. This CDR3 region has 12 residues. In germline, CDR1 is SEHNR, CDR2 FQNEAQ (reference sequence). The CDR3 reads CAAGWDSYEQYF. The CDR3 DNA follows: TGTGCCGCAGGCTGGGATTCCTACGAGCAGTACTTC.

The genes are TRBV24-1 and TRBJ1-5; D is unclear. V lost 3 bases and J lost 6, with 17 bases in between. Per germline, CDR1 KGHDR and CDR2 SFDVKD. The CDR3 sequence is 16 residues long. Here the CDR3 DNA reads TGTGCCACCAGTGATGCCAGTGGAGGTCGATCTCAGCCCCAGCATTTT. Its translation: CATSDASGGRSQPQHF.

V is TRBV19 and J is TRBJ2-7; TRBD2 matches 9 bases. CDR1 and CDR2 (germline): LNHDA, SQIVND (reference sequence). V gave up 1 base and J gave up 2 bases; unmatched junction bases: 12. The CDR3 has 18 residues. The CDR3 coding sequence is TGTGCCAGTAGTATAGCGGCGGCTAGCGGGACATCCCCCTACGAGCAGTACTTC. Its protein product is CASSIAAASGTSPYEQYF.